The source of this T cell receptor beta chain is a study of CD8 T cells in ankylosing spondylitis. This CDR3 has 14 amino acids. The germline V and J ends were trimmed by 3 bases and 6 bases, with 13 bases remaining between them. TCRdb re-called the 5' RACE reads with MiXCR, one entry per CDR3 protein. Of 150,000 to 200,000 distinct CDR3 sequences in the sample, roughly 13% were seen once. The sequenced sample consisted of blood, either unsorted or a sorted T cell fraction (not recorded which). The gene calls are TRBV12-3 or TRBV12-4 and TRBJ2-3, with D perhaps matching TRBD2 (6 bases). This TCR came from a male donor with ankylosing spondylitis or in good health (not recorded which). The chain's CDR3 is CASSFYPRGDTQYF. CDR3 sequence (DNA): TGTGCCAGCAGTTTTTATCCACGGGGGGATACGCAGTATTTT.